Here is one TCR beta chain with its context. Antigen unknown. The sample belongs to a study of CD8+CD57+ T cells in acquired aplastic anemia. Study at large: DNA recovered from sorted CD4+ and CD8+ cells had a mean of around 3.2 ug. Healthy donor CD4+ samples were sequenced to a depth that averaged around 11 million reads.

The CDR3 contains 15 residues. Unmatched junction bases numbered 5, after V lost 0 bases and J lost 8 bases. In germline, CDR1 is SGDLS, CDR2 YYNGEE. General observations from the study: Around 29 CD8+ CDR3 sequences were shared between patients and controls.

The template used for profiling TCR beta VDJ and CDR3 was genomic DNA. TCRdb re-analysed the reads in MiXCR, keeping a single row per CDR3 protein. The sample has about 190,000 distinct CDR3 sequences; 50% to 55% are singletons. V and J are TRBV9 and TRBJ1-2; TRBD1 matches 12 bases. The sequencing input was sorted CD4+, CD8+, or CD8+CD57+ T cells (not recorded which) from PBMCs. The receptor was derived from a human donor in good health, serving as a control. CDR3 loop: CASSVVGQGARGYTF. DNA of the CDR3: TGTGCCAGCAGCGTAGTGGGACAGGGGGCGCGAGGCTACACCTTC.